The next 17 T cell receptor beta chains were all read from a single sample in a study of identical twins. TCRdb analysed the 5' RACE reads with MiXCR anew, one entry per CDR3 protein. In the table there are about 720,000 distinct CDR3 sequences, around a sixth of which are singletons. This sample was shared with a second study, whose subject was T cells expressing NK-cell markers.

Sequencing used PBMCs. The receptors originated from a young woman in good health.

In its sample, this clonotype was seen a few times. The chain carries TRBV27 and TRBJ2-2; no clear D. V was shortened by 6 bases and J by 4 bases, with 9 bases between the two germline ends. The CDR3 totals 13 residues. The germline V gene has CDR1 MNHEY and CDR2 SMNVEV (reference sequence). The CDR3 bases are TGTGCCAGCAGCCATGTATTCACCGGGGAGCTGTTTTTT. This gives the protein CASSHVFTGELFF.

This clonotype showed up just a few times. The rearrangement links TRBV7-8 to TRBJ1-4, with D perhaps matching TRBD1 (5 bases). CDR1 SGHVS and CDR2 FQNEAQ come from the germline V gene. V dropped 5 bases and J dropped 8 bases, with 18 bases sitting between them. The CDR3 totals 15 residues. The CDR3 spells CASSLNTARGEKLFF. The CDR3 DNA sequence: TGTGCCAGCAGCCTCAACACTGCAAGGGGAGAAAAACTGTTTTTT.

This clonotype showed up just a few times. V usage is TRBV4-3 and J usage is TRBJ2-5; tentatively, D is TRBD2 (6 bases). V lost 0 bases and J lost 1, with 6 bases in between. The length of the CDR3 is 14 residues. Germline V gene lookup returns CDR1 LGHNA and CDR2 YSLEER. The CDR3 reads CASSQERGQETQYF. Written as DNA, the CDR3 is TGCGCCAGCAGCCAAGAGCGGGGCCAAGAGACCCAGTACTTC.

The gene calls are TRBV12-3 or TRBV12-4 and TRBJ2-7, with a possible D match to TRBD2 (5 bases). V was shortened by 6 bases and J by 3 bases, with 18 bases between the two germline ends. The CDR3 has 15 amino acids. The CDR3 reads CASRPSRSGFYEQYF. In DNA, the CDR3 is TGTGCCAGCAGGCCCTCACGGAGCGGATTCTACGAGCAGTACTTC.

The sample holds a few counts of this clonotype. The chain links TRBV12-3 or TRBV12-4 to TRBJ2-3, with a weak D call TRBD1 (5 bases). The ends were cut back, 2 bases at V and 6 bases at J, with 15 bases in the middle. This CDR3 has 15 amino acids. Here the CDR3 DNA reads TGTGCCAGCAGTTTAACCAGGGAAGGTTCCGATACGCAGTATTTT. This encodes CASSLTREGSDTQYF.

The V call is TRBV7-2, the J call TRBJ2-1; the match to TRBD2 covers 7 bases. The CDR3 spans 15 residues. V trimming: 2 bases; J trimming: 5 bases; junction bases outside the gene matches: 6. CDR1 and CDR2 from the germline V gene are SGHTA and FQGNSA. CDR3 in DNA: TGTGCCAGCAGCTTAAACTCGGGGGGTCACAATGAGCAGTTCTTC. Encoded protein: CASSLNSGGHNEQFF. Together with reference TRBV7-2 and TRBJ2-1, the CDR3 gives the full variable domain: GAGVSQSPSNKVTEKGKDVELRCDPISGHTALYWYRQSLGQGLEFLIYFQGNSAPDKSGLPSDRFSAERTGGSVSTLTIQRTQQEDSAVYLCASSLNSGGHNEQFFGPGTRLTVL.

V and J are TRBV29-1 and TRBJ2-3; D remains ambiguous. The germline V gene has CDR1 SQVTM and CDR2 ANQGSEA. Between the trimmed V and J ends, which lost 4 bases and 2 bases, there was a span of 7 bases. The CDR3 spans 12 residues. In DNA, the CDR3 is TGCAGCGTTGTTACTGACACAGATACGCAGTATTTT. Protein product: CSVVTDTDTQYF.

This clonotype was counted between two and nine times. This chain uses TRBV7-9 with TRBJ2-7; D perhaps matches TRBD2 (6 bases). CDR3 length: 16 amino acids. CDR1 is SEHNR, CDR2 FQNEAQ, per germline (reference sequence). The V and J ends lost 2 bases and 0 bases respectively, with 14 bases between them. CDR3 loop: CASSLRAGTSSYEQYF. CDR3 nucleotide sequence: TGTGCCAGCAGCTTACGGGCGGGAACCAGCTCCTACGAGCAGTACTTC.

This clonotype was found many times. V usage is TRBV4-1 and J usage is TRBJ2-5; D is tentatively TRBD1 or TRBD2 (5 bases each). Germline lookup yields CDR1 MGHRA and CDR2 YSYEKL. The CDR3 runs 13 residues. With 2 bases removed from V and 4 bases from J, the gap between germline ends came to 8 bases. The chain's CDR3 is CASSQRGGETQYF. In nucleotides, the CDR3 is TGCGCCAGCAGCCAACGGGGCGGAGAGACCCAGTACTTC.

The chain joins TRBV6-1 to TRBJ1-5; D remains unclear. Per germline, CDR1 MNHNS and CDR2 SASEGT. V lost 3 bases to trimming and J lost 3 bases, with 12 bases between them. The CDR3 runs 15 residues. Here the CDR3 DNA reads TGTGCCAGCAGTGAGCCTCCGGGATCCAATCAGCCCCAGCATTTT. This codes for CASSEPPGSNQPQHF.

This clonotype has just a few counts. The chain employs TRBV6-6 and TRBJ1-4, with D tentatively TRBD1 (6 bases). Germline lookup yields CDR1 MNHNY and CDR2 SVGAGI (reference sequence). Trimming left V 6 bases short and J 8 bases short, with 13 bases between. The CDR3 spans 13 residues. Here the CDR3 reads CASSRDGTEKLFF. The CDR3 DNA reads TGTGCCAGCAGCCGGGACGGGACAGAAAAACTGTTTTTT.

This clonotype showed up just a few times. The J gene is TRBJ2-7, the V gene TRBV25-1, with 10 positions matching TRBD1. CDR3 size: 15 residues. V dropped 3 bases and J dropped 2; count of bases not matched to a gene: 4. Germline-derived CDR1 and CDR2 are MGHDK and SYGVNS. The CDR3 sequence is CASSDPGTGAYEQYF. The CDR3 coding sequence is TGTGCCAGCAGTGATCCGGGGACAGGGGCCTACGAGCAGTACTTC.

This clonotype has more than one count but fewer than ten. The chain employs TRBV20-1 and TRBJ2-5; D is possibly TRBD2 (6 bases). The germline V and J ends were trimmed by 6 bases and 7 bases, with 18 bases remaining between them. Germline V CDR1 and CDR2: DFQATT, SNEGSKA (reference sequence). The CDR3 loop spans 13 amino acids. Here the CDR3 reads CSADRTTLGTQYF. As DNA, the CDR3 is TGCAGTGCAGACCGGACTACCCTTGGGACCCAGTACTTC.

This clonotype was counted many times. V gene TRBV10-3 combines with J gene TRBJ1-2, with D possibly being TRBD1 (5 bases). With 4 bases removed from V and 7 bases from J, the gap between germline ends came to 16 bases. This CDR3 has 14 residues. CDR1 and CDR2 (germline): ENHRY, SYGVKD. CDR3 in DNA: TGTGCCATCAGTGGTCAAGGGCAGGGCGGTGGCTACACCTTC. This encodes CAISGQGQGGGYTF.

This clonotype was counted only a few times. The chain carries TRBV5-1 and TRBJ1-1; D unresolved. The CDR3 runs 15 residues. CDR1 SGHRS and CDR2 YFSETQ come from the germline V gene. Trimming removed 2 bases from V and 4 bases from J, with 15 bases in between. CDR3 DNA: TGCGCCAGCAGCTTCTTGCCGTGGCTTCGCACTGAAGCTTTCTTT. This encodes CASSFLPWLRTEAFF.

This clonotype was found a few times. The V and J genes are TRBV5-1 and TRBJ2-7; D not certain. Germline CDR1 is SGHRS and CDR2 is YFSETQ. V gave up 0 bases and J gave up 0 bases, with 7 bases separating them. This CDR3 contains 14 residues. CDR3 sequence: CASSLVPASYEQYF. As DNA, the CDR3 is TGCGCCAGCAGCTTGGTCCCTGCCTCCTACGAGCAGTACTTC.

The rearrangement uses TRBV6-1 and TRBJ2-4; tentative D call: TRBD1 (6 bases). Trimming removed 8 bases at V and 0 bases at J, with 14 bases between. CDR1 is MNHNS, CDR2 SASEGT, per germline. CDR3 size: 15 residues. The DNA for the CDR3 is TGTGCCAGCGGACCGACAGGCCTAGCCAAAAACATTCAGTACTTC. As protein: CASGPTGLAKNIQYF.